This paragraph covers one T cell receptor (beta chain) sequence. Its recognized antigen is unknown. Base-call qualities are not available, and no considerably larger clone is one nucleotide away. This entry comes from a study of identifying expanded T cells in peripheral blood (dated by TCRdb to about 2019). Describing the broader study: Technical replicates were generated by sequencing separate aliquots of the same genomic DNA pool, with four replicates compared pairwise. What the work shows at the level of the full study, not this receptor alone: The authors expected biological variance in healthy repertoires might increase further over much longer intervals such as months to years. In all healthy donors, the variance in clone template counts between samples taken roughly 14 days apart rose significantly as total template count increased. Across all healthy-donor time intervals, the beta-binomial model significantly lowered both the number of clones called differentially abundant and the false-positive rate. Between technical replicates the binomial model flagged approximately 1.1 differentially abundant clones, whereas over roughly 2 weeks the binomial model flagged about 16.4 and over roughly 4 weeks about 19.

During the collection period, no immune events, such as infections, were documented for the healthy donors. Blood repertoires from healthy donors were used as a training cohort for calibrating time-dependent variance in a beta-binomial model of differential abundance of T-cell clones. There were roughly ten healthy donors in the training cohort, of whom 3 were female and 7 were male. An age range of about 29 to 65 years, with an average of about 45 years, was recorded for the donors. Obtained from a commercial supplier, whole blood was collected from each healthy donor at three time points set around two weeks apart. For immunosequencing, genomic DNA was extracted from unsorted whole blood. The V and J ends are trimmed by 5 bases and 8 bases, leaving 27 bases between them. The germline V gene encodes CDR1 MRHNA and CDR2 SNTAGT. The CDR3 covers 17 residues, taking in both the cysteine and the phenylalanine. Only the CDR3 region is kept as DNA, spanning 51 bases read in frame from base 1.

The immunoSEQ Assay, which uses bias-controlled multiplex PCR amplification of genomic DNA, was used to profile TCRbeta CDR3 regions. Under the source paper's analysis protocol: The absolute abundance of each unique TCRbeta CDR3 region was quantified after sequences were collapsed and filtered. Differential abundance was assessed using a binomial (Fisher-equivalent) model and a beta-binomial model in which time-dependent variance fitted from healthy donors was added. Clones with fewer than 5 combined templates were removed, and a clone was called differentially abundant if the clone's Benjamini-Hochberg FDR was below 0.01. In the beta-binomial model, variance was expressed as a function of the total template count across the two samples, in the form v = (b*log(k)+a)^2. Held by TCRdb, this immuneACCESS table contains in-frame sequences only and omits some clones. Under half of the omission traces to an unresolved V gene where checked; the cause of the rest is unknown. The V and J calls and clone size come from that table; D and trimming were worked out from the DNA. The sample data list about 50,000 clones, and approximately 82% of these were observed just once. The ten biggest clones cover less than 15% of the sample.

The rearranged chain carries TRBV6-4 and TRBJ1-1; the D gene remains uncertain. The sample comprised blood. The sequence derives from a person aged 18-70 years in good health. For the CDR3, the sequence is CASSRSPVRRMRTEAFF. Read as DNA, the sequence is TGTGCCAGCAGTCGATCCCCCGTTCGTCGAATGCGGACCGAAGCTTTCTTT.